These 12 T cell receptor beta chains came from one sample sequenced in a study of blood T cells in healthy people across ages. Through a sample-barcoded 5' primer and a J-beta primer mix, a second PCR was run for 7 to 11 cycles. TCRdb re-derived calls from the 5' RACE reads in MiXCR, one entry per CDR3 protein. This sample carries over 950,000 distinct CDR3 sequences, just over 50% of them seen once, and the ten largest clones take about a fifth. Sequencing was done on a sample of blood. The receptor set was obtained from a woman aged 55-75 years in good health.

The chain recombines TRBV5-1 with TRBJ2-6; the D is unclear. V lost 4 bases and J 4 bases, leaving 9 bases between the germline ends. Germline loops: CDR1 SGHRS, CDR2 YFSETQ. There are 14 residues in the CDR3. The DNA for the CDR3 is TGCGCCAGCAGCGTGTTGGGGGGGGCCAACGTCCTGACTTTC. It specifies CASSVLGGANVLTF.

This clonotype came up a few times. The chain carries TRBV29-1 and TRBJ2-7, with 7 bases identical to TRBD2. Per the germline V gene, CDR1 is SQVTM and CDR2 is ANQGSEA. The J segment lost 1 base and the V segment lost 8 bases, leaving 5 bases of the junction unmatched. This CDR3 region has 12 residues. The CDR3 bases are TGCAGCATGCTAGCGGTATCCTACGAGCAGTACTTC. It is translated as CSMLAVSYEQYF.

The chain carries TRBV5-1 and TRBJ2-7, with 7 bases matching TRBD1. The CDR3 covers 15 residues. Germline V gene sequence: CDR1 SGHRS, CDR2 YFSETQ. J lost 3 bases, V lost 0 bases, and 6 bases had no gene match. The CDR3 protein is CASSLGQGSFYEQYF. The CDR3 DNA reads TGCGCCAGCAGCTTGGGACAGGGATCCTTCTACGAGCAGTACTTC.

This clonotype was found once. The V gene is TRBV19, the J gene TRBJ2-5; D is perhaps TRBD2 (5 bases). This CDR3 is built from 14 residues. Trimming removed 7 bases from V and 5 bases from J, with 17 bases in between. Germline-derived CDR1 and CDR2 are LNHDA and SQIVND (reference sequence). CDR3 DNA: TGTGCCAGTAAACCGGGAACAGCCAGCGAGACCCAGTACTTC. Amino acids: CASKPGTASETQYF.

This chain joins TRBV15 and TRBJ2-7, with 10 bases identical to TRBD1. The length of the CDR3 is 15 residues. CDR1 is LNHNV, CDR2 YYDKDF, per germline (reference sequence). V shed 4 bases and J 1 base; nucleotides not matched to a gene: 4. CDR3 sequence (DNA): TGTGCCACCAGCACGGGGACAGGGGCATCCTACGAGCAGTACTTC. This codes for CATSTGTGASYEQYF.

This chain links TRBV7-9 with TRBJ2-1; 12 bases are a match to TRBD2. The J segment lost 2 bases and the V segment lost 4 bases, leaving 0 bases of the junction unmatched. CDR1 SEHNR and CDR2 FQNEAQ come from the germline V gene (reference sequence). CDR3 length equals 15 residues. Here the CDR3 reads CASSWTSGAYNEQFF. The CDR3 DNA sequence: TGTGCCAGCAGCTGGACTAGCGGGGCCTACAATGAGCAGTTCTTC. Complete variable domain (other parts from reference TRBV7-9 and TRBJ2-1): DTGVSQNPRHKITKRGQNVTFRCDPISEHNRLYWYRQTLGQGPEFLTYFQNEAQLEKSRLLSDRFSAERPKGSFSTLEIQRTEQGDSAMYLCASSWTSGAYNEQFFGPGTRLTVL.

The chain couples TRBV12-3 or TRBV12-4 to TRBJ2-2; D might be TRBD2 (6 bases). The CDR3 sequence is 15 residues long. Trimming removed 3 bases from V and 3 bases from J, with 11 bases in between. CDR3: CASSFRSGDTGELFF. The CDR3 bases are TGTGCCAGCAGTTTCAGATCGGGGGACACCGGGGAGCTGTTTTTT.

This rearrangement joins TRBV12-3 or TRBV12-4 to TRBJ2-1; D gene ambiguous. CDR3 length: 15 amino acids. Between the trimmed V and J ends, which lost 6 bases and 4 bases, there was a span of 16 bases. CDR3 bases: TGTGCCAGCAGCCCGAAGTTGGCAGGATACAATGAGCAGTTCTTC. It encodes CASSPKLAGYNEQFF.

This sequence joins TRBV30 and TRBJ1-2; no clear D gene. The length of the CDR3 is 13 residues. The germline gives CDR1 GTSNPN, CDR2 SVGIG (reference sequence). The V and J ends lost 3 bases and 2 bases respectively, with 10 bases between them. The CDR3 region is CAWRLKGNYGYTF. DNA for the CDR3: TGTGCCTGGAGGTTGAAAGGGAACTATGGCTACACCTTC.

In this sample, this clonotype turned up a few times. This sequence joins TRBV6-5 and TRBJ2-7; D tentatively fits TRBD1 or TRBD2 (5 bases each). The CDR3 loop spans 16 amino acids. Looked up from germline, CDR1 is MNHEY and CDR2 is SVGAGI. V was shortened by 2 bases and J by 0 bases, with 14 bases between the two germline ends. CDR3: CASSYPGTERSYEQYF. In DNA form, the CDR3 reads TGTGCCAGCAGTTACCCGGGGACGGAACGCTCCTACGAGCAGTACTTC.

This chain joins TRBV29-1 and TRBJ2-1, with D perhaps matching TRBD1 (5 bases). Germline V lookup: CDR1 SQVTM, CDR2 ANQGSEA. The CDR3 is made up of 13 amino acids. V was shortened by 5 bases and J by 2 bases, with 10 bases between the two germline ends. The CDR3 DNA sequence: TGCAGCGTTCGAACAGGACCCTACAATGAGCAGTTCTTC. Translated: CSVRTGPYNEQFF.

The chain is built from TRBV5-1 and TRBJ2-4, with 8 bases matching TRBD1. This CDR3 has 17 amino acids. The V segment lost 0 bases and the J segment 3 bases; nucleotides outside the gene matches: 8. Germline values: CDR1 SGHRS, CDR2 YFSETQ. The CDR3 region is CASSLAGGAEGKNIQYF. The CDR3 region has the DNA TGCGCCAGCAGCTTGGCAGGGGGCGCCGAGGGCAAAAACATTCAGTACTTC.